Shown below are 5 T cell receptor beta chains from a single sample sequenced in a study of T cells in Graves' hyperthyroidism and ophthalmopathy. From RNA transcripts, TCR beta CDR3 regions were amplified. The study used the HTBI primer set for a first-round RT-PCR of the TCR CDR3. Each CDR3 protein is one row after TCRdb ran MiXCR on the multiplex PCR reads. The sample records 300,000 to 400,000 distinct CDR3 sequences, about 14% being singletons. The material sequenced was blood. Receptors originate from a woman in her thirties with Graves' ophthalmopathy.

This clonotype was observed a handful of times. The V and J genes are TRBV5-5 and TRBJ1-2; D is ambiguous. The V end was cut by 0 bases, the J end by 8 bases, with 14 bases between. The CDR3 loop spans 14 amino acids. In germline, CDR1 is SGHKS, CDR2 YYEKEE (reference sequence). DNA of the CDR3: TGTGCCAGCAGCTTGGCCGTACAGCCCCGGGGCTACACCTTC. It translates to CASSLAVQPRGYTF.

This clonotype was observed at least ten times. Here the CDR3 reads CASSSREGYGYTF. The CDR3 nucleotides are TGCGCCAGCAGCTCCAGGGAAGGCTATGGCTACACCTTC. This chain joins TRBV5-1 and TRBJ1-2; D perhaps matches TRBD1 (5 bases). The CDR3 has 13 residues. V lost 3 bases and J lost 4, with 10 bases in between. CDR1 and CDR2 from the germline V gene are SGHRS and YFSETQ.

The sample holds many counts of this clonotype. The chain has TRBV2 and TRBJ2-4; 9 bases are a match to TRBD2. The junction had 9 bases not matched to a gene; V was cut back by 6 bases and J by 3 bases. Germline CDR1 SNHLY, CDR2 FYNNEI. The CDR3 runs to 16 residues. CDR3 in DNA: TGTGCCAGCAGGTCCCGGACTAGCGATGACAAAAACATTCAGTACTTC. Translated: CASRSRTSDDKNIQYF.

The J gene is TRBJ2-1, the V gene TRBV7-9, with TRBD2 identical over 9 bases. The CDR3 contains 17 residues. In germline, CDR1 is SEHNR, CDR2 FQNEAQ (reference sequence). J gave up 6 bases and V 5 bases, and 14 bases lay outside the gene matches. The CDR3 sequence: CASSGTAGGPLGNEQFF. In DNA, the CDR3 is TGTGCCAGCAGCGGTACGGCGGGGGGGCCCTTGGGCAATGAGCAGTTCTTC.

Many counts were recorded for this clonotype. The V call is TRBV6-1, the J call TRBJ1-5; no reliable D call. V gave up 3 bases and J gave up 3 bases, with 12 bases separating them. Germline lookup yields CDR1 MNHNS and CDR2 SASEGT. This CDR3 region has 15 residues. The CDR3 bases are TGTGCCAGCAGTGAGGAAAACAGTTACAATCAGCCCCAGCATTTT. Encoded protein: CASSEENSYNQPQHF.